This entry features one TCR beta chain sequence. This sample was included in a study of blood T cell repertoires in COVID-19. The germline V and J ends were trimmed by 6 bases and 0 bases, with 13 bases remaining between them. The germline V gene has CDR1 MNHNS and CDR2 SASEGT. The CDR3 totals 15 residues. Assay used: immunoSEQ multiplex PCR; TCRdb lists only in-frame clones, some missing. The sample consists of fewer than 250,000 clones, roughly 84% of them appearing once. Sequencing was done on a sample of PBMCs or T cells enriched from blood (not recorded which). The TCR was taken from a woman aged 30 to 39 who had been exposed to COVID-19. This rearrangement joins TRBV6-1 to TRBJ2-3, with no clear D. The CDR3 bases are TGTGCCAGCAGACCCTTTGGGCCTAGCACAGATACGCAGTATTTT. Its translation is CASRPFGPSTDTQYF.